One and the same sample provided the 9 T cell receptor beta chains below, sequenced in a study of blood T cells in healthy people across ages. The authors ran a second PCR of roughly 6 to 12 cycles using a sample-barcoded 5' primer and a J-beta primer mix. TCRdb processed the 5' RACE reads anew with MiXCR; each CDR3 protein has one entry. This sample has about a million distinct CDR3 sequences; about 53% occur once, and the top ten carry about 20%. The sequencing sample was made of blood. These receptors originate from an older woman in good health.

This clonotype was recorded many times. The V gene is TRBV28, the J gene TRBJ2-5; tentative D call: TRBD2 (5 bases). CDR1 and CDR2 (germline): MDHEN, SYDVKM. The germline V and J ends were trimmed by 4 bases and 2 bases, with 17 bases remaining between them. The CDR3 loop spans 16 amino acids. In nucleotides, the CDR3 is TGTGCCAGCAGTTCCCGAGGGATGCGGACGCAAGAGACCCAGTACTTC. Encoded protein: CASSSRGMRTQETQYF.

This chain connects TRBV20-1 to TRBJ2-7, with 9 nucleotides matching TRBD2. J lost 3 bases, V lost 5 bases, and 11 bases had no gene match. Germline values: CDR1 DFQATT, CDR2 SNEGSKA (reference sequence). The CDR3 runs to 15 residues. The CDR3 DNA reads TGCAGTGCTCCTAGACTAGCGGAAACTTTCTACGAGCAGTACTTC. Translating gives CSAPRLAETFYEQYF.

Only one count was recorded for this clonotype. The genes are TRBV28 and TRBJ1-2; 9 positions agree with TRBD1. The CDR3 consists of 15 residues. V was clipped by 8 bases and J by 2 bases; unmatched bases: 9. The germline V gene encodes CDR1 MDHEN and CDR2 SYDVKM. The CDR3 sequence is CASDARTGVNYGYTF. CDR3 DNA sequence: TGTGCCAGCGATGCGAGGACAGGGGTAAACTATGGCTACACCTTC.

The chain combines TRBV15 with TRBJ1-5; tentatively, D is TRBD1 (6 bases). Looked up from germline, CDR1 is LNHNV and CDR2 is YYDKDF (reference sequence). The CDR3 is made up of 14 amino acids. V was shortened by 2 bases and J by 10 bases, with 15 bases between the two germline ends. This CDR3 reads CATSRRPSGAPQHF. The CDR3 region has the DNA TGTGCCACCAGCAGAAGACCTTCAGGGGCCCCCCAGCATTTT. Based on the CDR3 plus reference TRBV15 and TRBJ1-5, the full variable domain is DAMVIQNPRYQVTQFGKPVTLSCSQTLNHNVMYWYQQKSSQAPKLLFHYYDKDFNNEADTPDNFQSRRPNTSFCFLDIRSPGLGDTAMYLCATSRRPSGAPQHFGDGTRLSIL.

The rearrangement joins TRBV12-3 or TRBV12-4 to TRBJ1-4; a possible D gene is TRBD1 (5 bases). Deletions cut 10 bases from V and 1 base from J, with 10 bases between. This CDR3 has 13 amino acids. Written as DNA, the CDR3 is TGTGCCAACCGGGGGAAAACTAATGAAAAACTGTTTTTT. Translated: CANRGKTNEKLFF.

The CDR3 coding sequence is TGTGCCAGCAGACCTGGACTAGCGGGCTACTACACAGATACGCAGTATTTT. Translated, it gives CASRPGLAGYYTDTQYF. This chain links TRBV3-1 with TRBJ2-3, with 11 bases that match TRBD2. Germline V gives CDR1 LGHDT, CDR2 YNNKEL (reference sequence). The CDR3 extends over 17 amino acids. J gave up 2 bases and V 6 bases, and 10 bases lay outside the gene matches.

In this sample, this clonotype turned up a few times. The gene calls are TRBV2 and TRBJ2-7; 13 nucleotides align to TRBD2. Trimming took 6 bases from V and 6 from J; bases not matched to a gene: 8. CDR3 length equals 15 residues. The germline V gene has CDR1 SNHLY and CDR2 FYNNEI. The DNA of the CDR3 is TGTGCCAGCAGCGGACTAGCGGGAGCCCCTTCCGAGCAGTACTTC. Its protein is CASSGLAGAPSEQYF.

This clonotype was picked up many times. This chain joins TRBV12-3 or TRBV12-4 and TRBJ1-4; 7 bases agree with TRBD1. Trimming at V came to 3 bases and at J to 4 bases, leaving 2 bases not matched to a gene. CDR3 length equals 14 residues. CDR3 region: CASSLGQINEKLFF. DNA of the CDR3: TGTGCCAGCAGTTTGGGACAGATTAATGAAAAACTGTTTTTT.

This clonotype was counted only a few times. This chain uses TRBV29-1 with TRBJ2-2; 8 bases line up with TRBD1. The CDR3 runs to 15 residues. CDR1 is SQVTM, CDR2 ANQGSEA, per germline. V shed 7 bases, J shed 4 bases, and the junction held 11 bases outside the gene matches. The CDR3 DNA reads as TGCAGCGCCAAACAGGACAGGGTGACCACCGGGGAGCTGTTTTTT. It encodes CSAKQDRVTTGELFF.